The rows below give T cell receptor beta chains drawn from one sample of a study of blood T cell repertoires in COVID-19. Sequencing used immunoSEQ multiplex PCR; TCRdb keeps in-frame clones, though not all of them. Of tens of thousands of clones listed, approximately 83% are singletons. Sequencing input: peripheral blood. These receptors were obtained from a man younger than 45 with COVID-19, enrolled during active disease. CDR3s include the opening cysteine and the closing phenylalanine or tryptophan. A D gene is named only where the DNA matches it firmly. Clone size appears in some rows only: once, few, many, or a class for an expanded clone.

cdr3_aa: CAWGVTGTEAFF; cdr3_nt: TGTGCCTGGGGGGTGACAGGCACTGAAGCTTTCTTT; d_call: NA; v_call: TRBV30; clone_size: NA; j_call: TRBJ1-1
cdr3_aa: CASSPQGANYGYTF; cdr3_nt: TGTGCCAGCAGTCCACAGGGAGCCAACTATGGCTACACCTTC; d_call: NA; v_call: TRBV6-5; clone_size: NA; j_call: TRBJ1-2
cdr3_aa: CASSSERVLVTQYF; cdr3_nt: TGTGCCAGCAGCTCGGAGAGGGTTTTGGTGACCCAGTACTTC; d_call: NA; v_call: TRBV5-8; clone_size: NA; j_call: TRBJ2-5
cdr3_aa: CASSRGTMGYNEQFF; cdr3_nt: TGTGCCAGCAGCCGGGGGACTATGGGATACAATGAGCAGTTCTTC; d_call: TRBD2; v_call: TRBV14; clone_size: NA; j_call: TRBJ2-1
cdr3_aa: CASSPRSPYNEQFF; cdr3_nt: TGTGCCAGCAGCCCGAGGTCACCGTACAATGAGCAGTTCTTC; d_call: NA; v_call: TRBV2; clone_size: NA; j_call: TRBJ2-1
cdr3_aa: CATAPWGGAGYTF; cdr3_nt: TGTGCCACCGCCCCCTGGGGGGGAGCTGGCTACACCTTC; d_call: NA; v_call: TRBV28; clone_size: once; j_call: TRBJ1-2
cdr3_aa: CASSYQKDQPQHF; cdr3_nt: TGTGCCAGCAGTTACCAGAAAGATCAGCCCCAGCATTTT; d_call: NA; v_call: TRBV6-5; clone_size: NA; j_call: TRBJ1-5
cdr3_aa: CASSAGPTAYEQYF; cdr3_nt: TGTGCCAGCAGCGCGGGACCCACCGCCTACGAGCAGTACTTC; d_call: NA; v_call: TRBV13; clone_size: once; j_call: TRBJ2-7
cdr3_aa: CASSQDPTQLAYNEQFF; cdr3_nt: TGTGCCAGCAGCCAAGACCCGACGCAACTAGCCTACAATGAGCAGTTCTTC; d_call: NA; v_call: TRBV3-1/TRBV3-2; clone_size: NA; j_call: TRBJ2-1
cdr3_aa: CASSLRQEPSEQYF; cdr3_nt: TGTGCCAGCTCACTTAGACAGGAACCTAGCGAGCAGTACTTC; d_call: NA; v_call: TRBV18; clone_size: once; j_call: TRBJ2-7
cdr3_aa: CASGRKGTAYEQYF; cdr3_nt: TGTGCCAGCGGTCGTAAGGGGACAGCCTACGAGCAGTACTTC; d_call: TRBD1; v_call: TRBV5-4; clone_size: NA; j_call: TRBJ2-7
cdr3_aa: CASTLRSSYNSPLHF; cdr3_nt: TGTGCCAGCACTTTACGGAGCTCCTATAATTCACCCCTCCACTTT; d_call: NA; v_call: TRBV6-5; clone_size: once; j_call: TRBJ1-6
cdr3_aa: CASSRPPGIDGYTF; cdr3_nt: TGTGCCAGTAGCCGGCCCCCGGGGATAGATGGCTACACCTTC; d_call: NA; v_call: TRBV19; clone_size: NA; j_call: TRBJ1-2
cdr3_aa: CASARADTQYF; cdr3_nt: TGTGCCAGTGCCCGCGCAGATACGCAGTATTTT; d_call: NA; v_call: TRBV19; clone_size: NA; j_call: TRBJ2-3
cdr3_aa: CASNRGDRGLYYGYTF; cdr3_nt: TGCGCCAGCAACCGTGGGGACAGGGGGCTGTACTATGGCTACACCTTC; d_call: TRBD1; v_call: TRBV5-1; clone_size: NA; j_call: TRBJ1-2
cdr3_aa: CASSYSRVTSYEQYF; cdr3_nt: TGTGCCAGCAGTTACTCGCGGGTGACCTCCTACGAGCAGTACTTC; d_call: NA; v_call: TRBV6-2/TRBV6-3; clone_size: NA; j_call: TRBJ2-7
cdr3_aa: CAWSVSGSMLDTQYF; cdr3_nt: TGTGCCTGGAGTGTAAGTGGGAGTATGTTAGATACGCAGTATTTT; d_call: NA; v_call: TRBV30; clone_size: NA; j_call: TRBJ2-3
cdr3_aa: CASSHGSVGGYTF; cdr3_nt: TGTGCCAGCAGCCACGGGAGTGTGGGTGGCTACACCTTC; d_call: NA; v_call: TRBV9; clone_size: NA; j_call: TRBJ1-2
cdr3_aa: CASSFNPTVSYEQYF; cdr3_nt: TGCGCCAGCAGCTTTAACCCGACAGTCTCCTACGAGCAGTACTTC; d_call: NA; v_call: TRBV5-1; clone_size: NA; j_call: TRBJ2-7
cdr3_aa: CASSNAGQGPSYTF; cdr3_nt: TGTGCCAGCAGTAACGCGGGACAGGGTCCGAGCTACACCTTC; d_call: TRBD1; v_call: TRBV6-6; clone_size: NA; j_call: TRBJ1-2
cdr3_aa: CASSTEYSNQPQHF; cdr3_nt: TGTGCCAGCTCCACGGAGTATAGCAATCAGCCCCAGCATTTT; d_call: NA; v_call: TRBV18; clone_size: NA; j_call: TRBJ1-5
cdr3_aa: CASSSTQGSYGYTF; cdr3_nt: TGTGCCAGCAGTTCCACCCAGGGCTCCTATGGCTACACCTTC; d_call: NA; v_call: TRBV28; clone_size: NA; j_call: TRBJ1-2
cdr3_aa: CASSLDGNYGYTF; cdr3_nt: TGTGCCAGCAGCTTAGACGGGAACTATGGCTACACCTTC; d_call: NA; v_call: TRBV11-2; clone_size: few; j_call: TRBJ1-2
cdr3_aa: CASGTGAGANVLTF; cdr3_nt: TGTGCCAGCGGTACAGGGGCTGGGGCCAACGTCCTGACTTTC; d_call: TRBD1; v_call: TRBV28; clone_size: NA; j_call: TRBJ2-6
cdr3_aa: CASVSAGGCTDTQYF; cdr3_nt: TGTGCCAGCGTTAGTGCGGGAGGGTGCACAGATACGCAGTATTTT; d_call: TRBD2; v_call: TRBV27; clone_size: NA; j_call: TRBJ2-3
cdr3_aa: CASSEEVGTEAFF; cdr3_nt: TGCGCCAGCAGTGAGGAGGTCGGAACTGAAGCTTTCTTT; d_call: NA; v_call: TRBV10-1; clone_size: NA; j_call: TRBJ1-1
cdr3_aa: CAISESVGGSYNSPLHF; cdr3_nt: TGTGCCATCAGTGAGTCGGTGGGGGGCTCCTATAATTCACCCCTCCACTTT; d_call: NA; v_call: TRBV10-3; clone_size: NA; j_call: TRBJ1-6
cdr3_aa: CASSQGDRASSPLHF; cdr3_nt: TGTGCCAGCAGCCAAGGGGACAGGGCGAGTTCACCCCTCCACTTT; d_call: TRBD1; v_call: TRBV3-1/TRBV3-2; clone_size: NA; j_call: TRBJ1-6
cdr3_aa: CASSKARAYEQYF; cdr3_nt: TGTGCCAGTAGTAAGGCACGGGCCTACGAGCAGTACTTC; d_call: NA; v_call: TRBV19; clone_size: NA; j_call: TRBJ2-7
cdr3_aa: CAWSQGHGTEAFF; cdr3_nt: TGTGCCTGGAGCCAAGGACATGGAACTGAAGCTTTCTTT; d_call: NA; v_call: TRBV30; clone_size: NA; j_call: TRBJ1-1
cdr3_aa: CATSPRAALNNEQFF; cdr3_nt: TGTGCCACCTCGCCCAGGGCGGCTTTGAACAATGAGCAGTTCTTC; d_call: NA; v_call: TRBV3-1/TRBV3-2; clone_size: NA; j_call: TRBJ2-1
cdr3_aa: CASSQGLAGGPGTQYF; cdr3_nt: TGCGCCAGCAGCCAAGGACTAGCGGGAGGGCCCGGGACCCAGTACTTC; d_call: TRBD2; v_call: TRBV4-1; clone_size: NA; j_call: TRBJ2-5
cdr3_aa: CASSSGHTYEQYF; cdr3_nt: TGTGCCAGCAGTTCAGGACATACCTACGAGCAGTACTTC; d_call: NA; v_call: TRBV28; clone_size: NA; j_call: TRBJ2-7
cdr3_aa: CASTGVGANVLTF; cdr3_nt: TGTGCCAGCACAGGGGTCGGGGCCAACGTCCTGACTTTC; d_call: NA; v_call: TRBV25-1; clone_size: NA; j_call: TRBJ2-6
cdr3_aa: CASSVERDTGELFF; cdr3_nt: TGTGCCAGCAGCGTAGAGCGGGACACCGGGGAGCTGTTTTTT; d_call: NA; v_call: TRBV9; clone_size: NA; j_call: TRBJ2-2
cdr3_aa: CASSPAGQGYGNTIYF; cdr3_nt: TGTGCCAGCAGCCCGGCGGGACAGGGTTACGGAAACACCATATATTTT; d_call: TRBD1; v_call: TRBV5-4; clone_size: NA; j_call: TRBJ1-3
cdr3_aa: CASSVAPDRTAYEQYF; cdr3_nt: TGTGCCAGCAGCGTAGCCCCAGACAGGACGGCCTACGAGCAGTACTTC; d_call: NA; v_call: TRBV9; clone_size: medium-sized; j_call: TRBJ2-7
cdr3_aa: CASGQLGPGHEQYF; cdr3_nt: TGTGCCTCGGGACAACTTGGACCCGGCCACGAGCAGTACTTC; d_call: NA; v_call: TRBV28; clone_size: NA; j_call: TRBJ2-7
cdr3_aa: CASSLEAGAGNTIYF; cdr3_nt: TGCGCCAGCAGCTTGGAAGCAGGGGCTGGAAACACCATATATTTT; d_call: NA; v_call: TRBV5-1; clone_size: NA; j_call: TRBJ1-3
cdr3_aa: CASSPGTGGLWPQHF; cdr3_nt: TGTGCCAGCAGCCCTGGGACAGGGGGCTTATGGCCCCAGCATTTT; d_call: TRBD1; v_call: TRBV5-5; clone_size: NA; j_call: TRBJ1-5
cdr3_aa: CASSSPPWHEQFF; cdr3_nt: TGTGCCAGCAGTTCCCCCCCCTGGCATGAGCAGTTCTTC; d_call: NA; v_call: TRBV27; clone_size: NA; j_call: TRBJ2-1
cdr3_aa: CATSKGAGVGPGELFF; cdr3_nt: TGTGCCACCAGCAAGGGAGCGGGAGTGGGGCCCGGGGAGCTGTTTTTT; d_call: TRBD2; v_call: TRBV15; clone_size: NA; j_call: TRBJ2-2
cdr3_aa: CASSRMRTVTYEQYF; cdr3_nt: TGTGCCAGCAGCAGGATGAGGACAGTGACCTACGAGCAGTACTTC; d_call: NA; v_call: TRBV21-1; clone_size: NA; j_call: TRBJ2-7
cdr3_aa: CASSREREQFF; cdr3_nt: TGTGCCAGCAGTCGGGAGAGGGAGCAGTTCTTC; d_call: NA; v_call: TRBV7-9; clone_size: NA; j_call: TRBJ2-1
cdr3_aa: CASSLALQGKAGWYEQYF; cdr3_nt: TGTGCCAGCAGCTTAGCTCTTCAAGGGAAGGCGGGATGGTACGAGCAGTACTTC; d_call: NA; v_call: TRBV11-2; clone_size: few; j_call: TRBJ2-7
cdr3_aa: CASRTGGSGANVLTF; cdr3_nt: TGTGCCAGCCGGACGGGGGGCTCTGGGGCCAACGTCCTGACTTTC; d_call: TRBD2; v_call: TRBV19; clone_size: NA; j_call: TRBJ2-6
cdr3_aa: CASTGTSGRTRSYNEQFF; cdr3_nt: TGCGCCAGCACCGGGACTAGCGGGAGGACCCGCTCCTACAATGAGCAGTTCTTC; d_call: TRBD2; v_call: TRBV10-2; clone_size: NA; j_call: TRBJ2-1
cdr3_aa: CASSESGGRETQYF; cdr3_nt: TGTGCCAGCAGTGAGAGCGGCGGTCGAGAGACCCAGTACTTC; d_call: NA; v_call: TRBV2; clone_size: few; j_call: TRBJ2-5
cdr3_aa: CASSSSRWQGGGQPQHF; cdr3_nt: TGTGCCAGCAGTTCGTCCCGTTGGCAGGGAGGTGGTCAGCCCCAGCATTTT; d_call: NA; v_call: TRBV28; clone_size: NA; j_call: TRBJ1-5